This T cell receptor (beta chain) came from a study of shared clonotypes between healthy human individuals. Only in-frame clones appear in the TCRdb table, and some are missing; sequencing was by immunoSEQ multiplex PCR. The profile shows around 1 million clones, approximately 76% of them singletons. The CDR3 is made up of 13 amino acids. The germline V and J ends were trimmed by 0 bases and 6 bases, with 9 bases remaining between them. CDR1 GTSNPN and CDR2 SVGIG come from the germline V gene (reference sequence). This clonotype was obtained from a man aged 18-30 years in good health. The sample consisted of memory CD4+ T cells sorted from blood. As for subset: CD45RA-negative fraction. The rearrangement joins TRBV30 to TRBJ1-3, with D uncertain. The CDR3 DNA follows: TGTGCCTGGAGTGTAAAGGAACCAAACACCATATATTTT. It yields the protein CAWSVKEPNTIYF.